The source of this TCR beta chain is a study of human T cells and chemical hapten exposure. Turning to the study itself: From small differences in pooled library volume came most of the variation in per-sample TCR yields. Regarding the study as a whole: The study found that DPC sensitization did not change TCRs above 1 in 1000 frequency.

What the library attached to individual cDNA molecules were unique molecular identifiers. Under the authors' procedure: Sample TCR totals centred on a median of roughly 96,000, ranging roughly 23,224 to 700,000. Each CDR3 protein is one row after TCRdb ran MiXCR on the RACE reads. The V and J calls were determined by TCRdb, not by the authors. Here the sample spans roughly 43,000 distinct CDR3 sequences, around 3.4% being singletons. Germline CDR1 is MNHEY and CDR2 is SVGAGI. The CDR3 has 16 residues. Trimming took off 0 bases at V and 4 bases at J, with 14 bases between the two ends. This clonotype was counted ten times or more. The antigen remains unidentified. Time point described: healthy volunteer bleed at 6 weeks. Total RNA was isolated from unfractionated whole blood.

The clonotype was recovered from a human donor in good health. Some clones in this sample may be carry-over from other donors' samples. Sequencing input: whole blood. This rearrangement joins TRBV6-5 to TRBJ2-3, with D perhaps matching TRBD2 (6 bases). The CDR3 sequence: CASSYSSSSGADTQYF. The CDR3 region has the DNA TGTGCCAGCAGTTACTCGAGCAGCTCGGGAGCAGATACGCAGTATTTT.